A selection of T cell receptor beta chains follows, all from one sample in a study of cytomegalovirus exposure and HLA in healthy donors. Repertoires were generated with immunoSEQ multiplex PCR, while TCRdb's copy carries only in-frame clones and drops some. In the table there are about 49,000 clones, around 91% of which are singletons. Sequenced sample: PBMCs. The origin of the receptors is a man between 18 and 35 years old in good health and CMV-seronegative. The CDR3 runs from the conserved cysteine through the conserved F or W. Fields, in order: V gene, J gene, CDR3 length, D gene, clone size, CDR3 protein, CDR3 DNA. The D gene is left open where the match is weak. The listing skips clone size in some rows; elsewhere it reads once, few, many or a size class.

V: TRBV21-1
J: TRBJ2-1
length: 15
D: .
size: .
CDR3: CASSTTAGKQNEQFF
DNA: TGTGCCAGCAGCACAACAGCGGGAAAACAAAATGAGCAGTTCTTC

V: TRBV2
J: TRBJ2-7
length: 13
D: .
size: .
CDR3: CASKRDIFYEQYF
DNA: TGTGCCAGCAAGCGGGACATTTTCTACGAGCAGTACTTC

V: TRBV29-1
J: TRBJ2-3
length: 12
D: .
size: .
CDR3: CSAGDNTDTQYF
DNA: TGCAGCGCCGGGGACAACACAGATACGCAGTATTTT

V: TRBV27
J: TRBJ2-1
length: 16
D: .
size: .
CDR3: CASSLGGPGAYNEQFF
DNA: TGTGCCAGCAGTTTGGGGGGGCCTGGGGCCTACAATGAGCAGTTCTTC

V: TRBV29-1
J: TRBJ2-1
length: 10
D: .
size: .
CDR3: CSVARGEQFF
DNA: TGCAGCGTTGCAAGGGGTGAGCAGTTCTTC

V: TRBV6-6
J: TRBJ2-3
length: 14
D: .
size: .
CDR3: CASSYDIPGIPQYF
DNA: TGTGCCAGCAGTTACGATATCCCAGGAATCCCCCAGTATTTT

V: TRBV2
J: TRBJ2-7
length: 13
D: TRBD1
size: .
CDR3: CASQDRTPYEQYF
DNA: TGTGCCAGCCAGGACAGGACCCCCTACGAGCAGTACTTC

V: TRBV15
J: TRBJ1-5
length: 14
D: .
size: .
CDR3: CATSRQYSNQPQHF
DNA: TGTGCCACCAGCAGACAGTATAGCAATCAGCCCCAGCATTTT

V: TRBV4-1
J: TRBJ1-4
length: 15
D: TRBD1
size: .
CDR3: CASSLTGDSHEKLFF
DNA: TGCGCCAGCAGCTTAACCGGGGACAGCCATGAAAAACTGTTTTTT

V: TRBV29-1
J: TRBJ2-7
length: 13
D: TRBD1
size: .
CDR3: CSVSGTGVNEQYF
DNA: TGCAGCGTTTCCGGGACAGGGGTTAACGAGCAGTACTTC

V: TRBV6-6
J: TRBJ1-2
length: 16
D: .
size: .
CDR3: CASSYSMGSLNDGYTF
DNA: TGTGCCAGCAGTTACTCGATGGGCAGCCTCAACGATGGCTACACCTTC

V: TRBV28
J: TRBJ2-2
length: 12
D: .
size: .
CDR3: CASSLSTGELFF
DNA: TGTGCCAGCAGTTTGAGCACCGGGGAGCTGTTTTTT

V: TRBV7-9
J: TRBJ2-5
length: 13
D: .
size: .
CDR3: CASSYRDRKTQYF
DNA: TGTGCCAGCAGCTACAGGGATAGGAAGACCCAGTACTTC

V: TRBV11-2
J: TRBJ2-5
length: 15
D: TRBD1
size: .
CDR3: CASSTETGGAETQYF
DNA: TGTGCCAGCAGCACCGAGACAGGGGGCGCAGAGACCCAGTACTTC

V: TRBV27
J: TRBJ1-5
length: 15
D: .
size: .
CDR3: CASSLHVPGNQPQHF
DNA: TGTGCCAGCAGTTTACACGTTCCGGGGAATCAGCCCCAGCATTTT

V: TRBV5-1
J: TRBJ2-1
length: 13
D: .
size: .
CDR3: CASAEGARSEQFF
DNA: TGCGCCAGCGCGGAGGGGGCTAGGAGTGAGCAGTTCTTC

V: TRBV4-2
J: TRBJ2-7
length: 16
D: .
size: .
CDR3: CASSQDSDSGYYEQYF
DNA: TGTGCCAGCAGCCAAGATTCTGATAGCGGATACTACGAGCAGTACTTC

V: TRBV7-8
J: TRBJ2-7
length: 16
D: .
size: .
CDR3: CASSLWAGRDSYEQYF
DNA: TGTGCCAGCAGCTTATGGGCGGGAAGGGACTCCTACGAGCAGTACTTC

V: TRBV6-1
J: TRBJ1-5
length: 13
D: .
size: .
CDR3: CASSSGGNQPQHF
DNA: TGTGCCAGCAGTTCAGGGGGCAATCAGCCCCAGCATTTT

V: TRBV30
J: TRBJ1-5
length: 13
D: .
size: once
CDR3: CAWSAGVNQPQHF
DNA: TGTGCCTGGAGTGCCGGGGTCAATCAGCCCCAGCATTTT

V: TRBV28
J: TRBJ2-3
length: 13
D: .
size: .
CDR3: CASSFSGTNTQYF
DNA: TGTGCCAGCAGTTTTTCAGGCACAAATACGCAGTATTTT

V: TRBV19
J: TRBJ2-2
length: 15
D: TRBD2
size: once
CDR3: CASSPRSGTAGELFF
DNA: TGTGCCAGTAGTCCGCGGAGCGGGACGGCCGGGGAGCTGTTTTTT

V: TRBV7-2
J: TRBJ2-7
length: 16
D: TRBD1
size: .
CDR3: CASSPLGTGGSYEQYF
DNA: TGTGCCAGCAGCCCTCTCGGGACAGGCGGGTCCTACGAGCAGTACTTC

V: TRBV6-5
J: TRBJ2-6
length: 14
D: TRBD1
size: .
CDR3: CASNRGSGANVLTF
DNA: TGTGCCAGCAACAGGGGATCTGGGGCCAACGTCCTGACTTTC

V: TRBV6-4
J: TRBJ2-7
length: 18
D: TRBD2
size: .
CDR3: CASSDSGRGTSGNYEQYF
DNA: TGTGCCAGCAGTGACTCAGGTCGGGGGACTAGCGGAAACTACGAGCAGTACTTC

V: TRBV19
J: TRBJ2-7
length: 14
D: .
size: .
CDR3: CASSPFDGSYEQYF
DNA: TGTGCCAGTTCTCCCTTCGACGGGTCCTACGAGCAGTACTTC

V: TRBV7-6
J: TRBJ1-1
length: 13
D: .
size: .
CDR3: CASSPEGNTEAFF
DNA: TGTGCCAGCAGCCCCGAGGGGAACACTGAAGCTTTCTTT

V: TRBV18
J: TRBJ2-3
length: 16
D: TRBD1
size: .
CDR3: CASSQQGGRSTDTQYF
DNA: TGTGCCAGCTCACAACAGGGGGGACGAAGCACAGATACGCAGTATTTT

V: TRBV29-1
J: TRBJ1-5
length: 13
D: TRBD1
size: once
CDR3: CSVAGTGDQPQHF
DNA: TGCAGCGTTGCCGGGACAGGGGATCAGCCCCAGCATTTT

V: TRBV5-5
J: TRBJ2-7
length: 15
D: .
size: .
CDR3: CASSLGQNPSYEQYF
DNA: TGTGCCAGCAGCTTGGGTCAGAACCCCTCCTACGAGCAGTACTTC

V: TRBV5-8
J: TRBJ2-2
length: 18
D: .
size: few
CDR3: CASSLLPQGVVGAGELFF
DNA: TGTGCCAGCAGCTTACTCCCACAGGGTGTCGTGGGCGCCGGGGAGCTGTTTTTT

V: TRBV9
J: TRBJ2-4
length: 18
D: TRBD2
size: .
CDR3: CASSPISWGGIAKNIQYF
DNA: TGTGCCAGCAGCCCAATTTCCTGGGGGGGGATAGCCAAAAACATTCAGTACTTC

V: TRBV28
J: TRBJ1-2
length: 17
D: TRBD1
size: .
CDR3: CASRHLPVDRFNYGYTF
DNA: TGTGCCAGCAGACATCTACCCGTGGACAGGTTCAACTATGGCTACACCTTC

V: TRBV19
J: TRBJ2-7
length: 16
D: .
size: .
CDR3: CASSIEASAQPYEQYF
DNA: TGTGCCAGTAGTATAGAGGCTAGCGCCCAACCCTACGAGCAGTACTTC

V: TRBV12-5
J: TRBJ1-2
length: 14
D: .
size: .
CDR3: CASGLSMRNYGYTF
DNA: TGTGCTAGTGGTTTGTCGATGAGGAACTATGGCTACACCTTC

V: TRBV6-5
J: TRBJ2-1
length: 13
D: .
size: .
CDR3: CASSLAGWGEQFF
DNA: TGTGCCAGCAGTTTAGCAGGGTGGGGTGAGCAGTTCTTC

V: TRBV5-1
J: TRBJ1-4
length: 15
D: .
size: .
CDR3: CASSLAGTPGEKLFF
DNA: TGCGCCAGCAGCTTGGCTGGCACCCCGGGTGAAAAACTGTTTTTT

V: TRBV7-8
J: TRBJ2-5
length: 16
D: TRBD2
size: .
CDR3: CASSSGGLAIKETQYF
DNA: TGTGCCAGCAGCTCCGGGGGACTAGCGATCAAAGAGACCCAGTACTTC

V: TRBV25-1
J: TRBJ2-1
length: 14
D: TRBD2
size: few
CDR3: CASRTAGESSEQFF
DNA: TGTGCCAGTCGCACAGCGGGAGAGTCGAGTGAGCAGTTCTTC